A selection of T cell receptor beta chains follows, all from one sample in a study of CD8 T cells in Susac syndrome. Using its own MiXCR run on the immunoSEQ multiplex PCR reads, TCRdb lists one record per CDR3 protein. The sample records some 150,000 distinct CDR3 sequences, roughly 94% being singletons. The sequenced sample consisted of CD4+ T cells from PBMCs. The receptors stem from a human donor in good health. The CDR3 runs from the conserved cysteine through the conserved F or W. The order of the fields is D gene, clone size, J gene, V gene, CDR3 protein, CDR3 DNA. A D gene is named only where the DNA matches it firmly. Only some rows state a clone size, as once, few, many or a class for expanded clones.

TRBD2	-	TRBJ2-2	TRBV5-4	CASSLASGSTGELFF	TGTGCCAGCAGCTTGGCTAGCGGGAGTACCGGGGAGCTGTTTTTT
TRBD1	-	TRBJ1-1	TRBV7-9	CASSLDTGGYTEAFF	TGTGCCAGCAGCTTAGATACAGGGGGATACACTGAAGCTTTCTTT
TRBD2	-	TRBJ2-3	TRBV7-2	CASSFSPAGLVEDTQYF	TGTGCCAGCAGCTTCTCTCCGGCGGGACTAGTCGAGGATACGCAGTATTTT
TRBD2	-	TRBJ2-2	TRBV3-1	CASSQDIRPSGSLMGTGELFF	TGTGCCAGCAGCCAAGATATTCGGCCTAGCGGGAGTTTAATGGGGACCGGGGAGCTGTTTTTT
-	-	TRBJ1-6	TRBV30	CAWRDSYNSPLHF	TGTGCCTGGAGGGACAGCTATAATTCACCCCTCCACTTT
TRBD2	-	TRBJ2-7	TRBV3-1	CASSRGGSGSEQYF	TGTGCCAGCAGCCGCGGGGGATCTGGGTCCGAGCAGTACTTC
-	-	TRBJ2-7	TRBV5-6	CASSTDSYEQYF	TGTGCCAGCAGCACCGACAGCTACGAGCAGTACTTC
-	-	TRBJ2-3	TRBV5-1	CASSFITGDTQYF	TGCGCCAGCAGCTTCATTACGGGAGATACGCAGTATTTT
-	-	TRBJ2-3	TRBV20-1	CSASGRTDTQYF	TGCAGTGCTAGCGGGAGAACAGATACGCAGTATTTT
TRBD2	-	TRBJ2-1	TRBV19	CASIPGGLAGVGRNEQFF	TGTGCCAGTATCCCAGGCGGTCTAGCGGGAGTTGGTAGGAATGAGCAGTTCTTC
-	once	TRBJ2-5	TRBV2	CASSSRGAGETQYF	TGTGCCAGCAGTAGCAGGGGCGCGGGAGAGACCCAGTACTTC
-	-	TRBJ1-2	TRBV6-1	CASSDPSRYNYGYTF	TGTGCCAGCAGTGATCCTAGCCGGTATAACTATGGCTACACCTTC
-	-	TRBJ1-2	TRBV7-2	CASRTLGYGYTF	TGTGCCAGCAGGACCCTGGGATATGGCTACACCTTC
-	-	TRBJ2-3	TRBV7-9	CGYGGDTQYF	TGTGGCTACGGGGGAGATACGCAGTATTTT
-	-	TRBJ2-3	TRBV18	CASSSQGTDTQYF	TGTGCCAGCTCATCACAGGGAACAGATACGCAGTATTTT
-	once	TRBJ1-5	TRBV20-1	CSARMGGNQPQHF	TGCAGTGCTAGAATGGGGGGCAATCAGCCCCAGCATTTT
TRBD1	-	TRBJ1-1	TRBV20-1	CSAPGQGGAEAFF	TGCAGTGCTCCTGGACAGGGTGGCGCTGAAGCTTTCTTT
TRBD2	-	TRBJ2-1	TRBV27	CASSPLAGGGGEQFF	TGTGCCAGCAGTCCTCTAGCGGGAGGGGGAGGTGAGCAGTTCTTC